This entry lists 18 T cell receptor beta chains sequenced from one sample in a study of T cell responses to AZD1222 COVID-19 vaccine. Measured with immunoSEQ multiplex PCR; TCRdb has only the in-frame clones, and not every one. The sample carries some 96,000 clones, approximately 87% recorded once. Material: peripheral blood, obtained on day 0 of AZD1222 vaccination. All receptors come from an adult in good health.

This chain uses TRBV6-5 with TRBJ1-2; 7 positions match TRBD1. This CDR3 comprises 11 residues. Germline V gene sequence: CDR1 MNHEY, CDR2 SVGAGI. V lost 6 bases and J lost 8; bases outside the gene matches: 3. DNA for the CDR3: TGTGCCAGCAGCGACAGGGACGGCTACACCTTC. Translating gives CASSDRDGYTF.

The genes are TRBV18 and TRBJ1-2, with D uncertain. Germline loops: CDR1 KGHSH, CDR2 LQKENI. CDR3 length equals 13 residues. Deletions cut 4 bases from V and 4 bases from J, with 10 bases between. CDR3 nucleotides: TGTGCCAGCTCACGTCCAGACGTCTATGGCTACACCTTC. Protein: CASSRPDVYGYTF.

The chain recombines TRBV6-2 or TRBV6-3 with TRBJ2-2, with 8 bases aligning to TRBD1. Losses at the gene ends were 2 bases for V and 1 base for J; bases not matched to a gene: 9. The CDR3 is made up of 18 amino acids. In germline, CDR1 is MNHEY, CDR2 SVGEGT. In DNA, the CDR3 is TGTGCCAGCAGTTACATCTTAGTAGGACAGGGGAACACCGGGGAGCTGTTTTTT. It yields the protein CASSYILVGQGNTGELFF.

The J gene is TRBJ2-3, the V gene TRBV4-2; D remains ambiguous. The germline V gene encodes CDR1 LGHNA and CDR2 YNFKEQ. The V end lost 0 bases, the J end lost 5 bases, and 12 bases lay between the germline ends. This CDR3 region has 15 residues. CDR3 nucleotides: TGTGCCAGCAGCCAAGATTGGGTAGCCAAAGATACGCAGTATTTT. Translating gives CASSQDWVAKDTQYF.

The V call is TRBV30, the J call TRBJ2-2; no firm D call. CDR3 size: 13 residues. Germline V gene data show CDR1 as GTSNPN and CDR2 as SVGIG (reference sequence). Trimming cost V 0 bases and J 5 bases, with 7 bases left between them. The CDR3 loop is CAWSVLGTGELFF. The DNA of the CDR3 is TGTGCCTGGAGTGTTTTGGGAACCGGGGAGCTGTTTTTT. The variable domain in full, with the rest retrieved from reference TRBV30 and TRBJ2-2, is SQTIHQWPATLVQPVGSPLSLECTVEGTSNPNLYWYRQAAGRGLQLLFYSVGIGQISSEVPQNLSASRPQDRQFILSSKKLLLSDSGFYLCAWSVLGTGELFFGEGSRLTVL.

The rearrangement joins TRBV29-1 to TRBJ2-7; 7 bases align to TRBD1. Germline-derived CDR1 and CDR2 are SQVTM and ANQGSEA. Trimming took 6 bases from V and 2 from J; bases not matched to a gene: 7. CDR3 length: 13 amino acids. The DNA for the CDR3 is TGCAGCGTCTTACAGACAGGGACCTACGAGCAGTACTTC. Protein product: CSVLQTGTYEQYF.

This clone came up a few times. The chain recombines TRBV5-4 with TRBJ2-7; D ambiguous. This CDR3 is built from 12 residues. Trimming took 5 bases from V and 5 from J, leaving 11 bases between them. CDR1 is SGHNT and CDR2 is YYREEE in the germline V gene (reference sequence). CDR3 bases: TGTGCCAGCAGTACCACCCGAGACGAGCAGTACTTC. Encoded protein: CASSTTRDEQYF.

This clone was picked up a small number of times. The chain employs TRBV7-2 and TRBJ2-1; TRBD2 matches 9 bases. The CDR3 totals 16 residues. The ends lost 5 bases at V and 3 bases at J; junction bases unmatched: 8. From germline, CDR1 is SGHTA and CDR2 FQGNSA. CDR3 nucleotide sequence: TGTGCCAGCAGCGAAAATGGACTAGCGATCTACAATGAGCAGTTCTTC. Its translation is CASSENGLAIYNEQFF.

This chain links TRBV6-6 with TRBJ1-2, with 11 bases fitting TRBD1. The germline gives CDR1 MNHNY, CDR2 SVGAGI (reference sequence). This CDR3 contains 15 residues. V lost 5 bases and J lost 0; bases outside the gene matches: 2. The CDR3 nucleotides read TGTGCCAGCAGTCGGGACAGGGGGGCTAACTATGGCTACACCTTC. Amino acid sequence: CASSRDRGANYGYTF.

This chain links TRBV2 with TRBJ1-6, with 9 bases aligning to TRBD1. Germline loops: CDR1 SNHLY, CDR2 FYNNEI. CDR3 size: 16 residues. Trimming removed 6 bases from V and 4 bases from J; junction bases left unmatched: 7. The CDR3 region is CASRPGQGFYNSPLHF. The CDR3 DNA reads TGTGCCAGCAGGCCGGGACAGGGCTTTTATAATTCACCCCTCCACTTT.

This clone was detected a few times. The genes are TRBV5-5 and TRBJ1-6; D gene ambiguous. V lost 4 bases to trimming and J lost 6 bases, with 14 bases between them. The CDR3 consists of 15 residues. Germline CDR1 is SGHKS and CDR2 is YYEKEE (reference sequence). The CDR3 DNA reads TGTGCCAGCAGCCTAAGGCTGGGTACTAATTCACCCCTCCACTTT. Translation: CASSLRLGTNSPLHF. Combining the CDR3 with reference TRBV5-5 and TRBJ1-6 gives the whole variable domain DAGVTQSPTHLIKTRGQQVTLRCSPISGHKSVSWYQQVLGQGPQFIFQYYEKEERGRGNFPDRFSARQFPNYSSELNVNALLLGDSALYLCASSLRLGTNSPLHFGNGTRLTVT.

This chain connects TRBV19 to TRBJ2-4, with 7 bases lining up with TRBD1. CDR1 LNHDA and CDR2 SQIVND come from the germline V gene (reference sequence). V lost 7 bases, J lost 5 bases, and 11 bases stayed unmatched. The length of the CDR3 is 15 residues. CDR3 region: CASNAQGPSQNIQYF. DNA for the CDR3: TGTGCCAGTAACGCACAGGGGCCCTCCCAAAACATTCAGTACTTC.

The V and J genes are TRBV4-2 and TRBJ1-3; 7 nucleotides align to TRBD1. The CDR3 runs 15 residues. Unmatched junction bases numbered 4, after V lost 1 base and J lost 4 bases. Germline lookup yields CDR1 LGHNA and CDR2 YNFKEQ. CDR3 coding DNA: TGTGCCAGCAGCCAAGGACAGGGTGTGGGAAACACCATATATTTT. Translated: CASSQGQGVGNTIYF.

V and J are TRBV11-3 and TRBJ2-1; the D is unclear. The CDR3 spans 13 residues. V was clipped by 2 bases and J by 6 bases, with 8 bases between them. Germline values: CDR1 SGHNT, CDR2 YENEEA. The CDR3 protein is CASSLNDVNEQFF. CDR3 bases: TGTGCCAGCAGCTTAAATGATGTCAATGAGCAGTTCTTC.

V and J are TRBV7-8 and TRBJ2-1; 12 nucleotides align to TRBD1. CDR1 is SGHVS, CDR2 FQNEAQ, per germline. Unmatched junction bases numbered 13, after V lost 1 base and J lost 0 bases. The CDR3 extends over 21 amino acids. The CDR3 loop is CASSLVRRGQGARSSYNEQFF. As DNA, the CDR3 is TGTGCCAGCAGCTTAGTTCGGAGGGGACAGGGGGCCCGAAGCTCCTACAATGAGCAGTTCTTC.

The rearrangement uses TRBV2 and TRBJ1-5; D call uncertain. The germline V and J ends were trimmed by 5 bases and 3 bases, with 11 bases remaining between them. CDR1 SNHLY and CDR2 FYNNEI come from the germline V gene. CDR3 size: 14 residues. The CDR3: CASSLEASNQPQHF. The CDR3 DNA is TGTGCCAGCAGTCTAGAAGCGTCCAATCAGCCCCAGCATTTT.

The chain joins TRBV2 to TRBJ2-5; possibly TRBD1 or TRBD2 for D (5 bases each). CDR3 length equals 14 residues. With 3 bases removed from V and 5 bases from J, the gap between germline ends came to 13 bases. From germline, CDR1 is SNHLY and CDR2 FYNNEI. The CDR3 here is CASSDWGSGETQYF. CDR3 bases: TGTGCCAGCAGTGATTGGGGGAGTGGGGAGACCCAGTACTTC.

V is TRBV19 and J is TRBJ1-3; no definite D call. V shed 8 bases and J shed 0 bases, with 11 bases lying between them. Germline-derived CDR1 and CDR2 are LNHDA and SQIVND (reference sequence). The CDR3 runs to 14 residues. The CDR3 DNA follows: TGTGCCAGTCCGTCATCGAGCTCTGGAAACACCATATATTTT. Its translation: CASPSSSSGNTIYF.